These 30 T cell receptor beta chains were sequenced from one sample in a study of T cell responses to AZD1222 COVID-19 vaccine. Here immunoSEQ multiplex PCR was the method, and the copy in TCRdb shows in-frame clones only, minus some. The sample lists some 150,000 clones, 80% to 95% occurring once. Sample: peripheral blood, taken 28 days after the second AZD1222 dose. The receptors come from an adult who received the AZD1222 COVID-19 vaccine.

V usage is TRBV29-1 and J usage is TRBJ2-7; D perhaps matches TRBD2 (5 bases). There are 12 residues in the CDR3. Germline V lookup: CDR1 SQVTM, CDR2 ANQGSEA. Deletions cut 2 bases from V and 3 bases from J, with 8 bases between. The CDR3 reads CSVELRDYEQYF. CDR3 nucleotide sequence: TGCAGCGTTGAATTACGGGACTACGAGCAGTACTTC.

This chain uses TRBV6-6 with TRBJ1-2; the match to TRBD1 covers 7 bases. CDR3 length: 15 amino acids. The germline gives CDR1 MNHNY, CDR2 SVGAGI (reference sequence). V lost 6 bases, J lost 3 bases, and 10 bases stayed unmatched. The CDR3 DNA follows: TGTGCCAGCAGCACAGGGGCGTTAGGGGACTATGGCTACACCTTC. Residues: CASSTGALGDYGYTF.

The table lists this clone with a few counts. The chain carries TRBV19 and TRBJ2-2, with 10 bases fitting TRBD2. This CDR3 spans 17 amino acids. Germline CDR1 is LNHDA and CDR2 is SQIVND (reference sequence). V lost 5 bases to trimming and J lost 3 bases; unmatched junction nucleotides: 9. CDR3 nucleotides: TGTGCCAGTAGTCCTGCGGTGACTAGCGGGTACACCGGGGAGCTGTTTTTT. Protein sequence: CASSPAVTSGYTGELFF.

The V and J genes are TRBV6-5 and TRBJ1-5; D remains ambiguous. CDR1 and CDR2 (germline): MNHEY, SVGAGI. This CDR3 is built from 14 residues. The V end was cut by 7 bases, the J end by 3 bases, with 13 bases between. The CDR3 sequence: CASTRTGNNQPQHF. In DNA form, the CDR3 reads TGTGCCAGCACCCGTACGGGGAACAATCAGCCCCAGCATTTT.

The chain employs TRBV7-6 and TRBJ2-1, with D maybe TRBD1 (6 bases). The V end lost 2 bases, the J end lost 7 bases, and 21 bases lay between the germline ends. The CDR3 has 17 amino acids. Germline assignment: CDR1 SGHVS and CDR2 FNYEAQ. Here the CDR3 reads CASSLSVGQTIQNEQFF. As DNA, the CDR3 is TGTGCCAGCAGCTTATCCGTAGGACAGACAATACAAAATGAGCAGTTCTTC.

This chain uses TRBV30 with TRBJ2-5; TRBD2 matches 7 bases. V shed 3 bases, J shed 5 bases, and the junction held 6 bases outside the gene matches. In germline, CDR1 is GTSNPN, CDR2 SVGIG (reference sequence). There are 13 residues in the CDR3. The CDR3 DNA reads as TGTGCCTGGAGCAGGCGGGAGCGGGAGACCCAGTACTTC. It is translated as CAWSRRERETQYF.

The V gene is TRBV6-4, the J gene TRBJ1-2; a weak D match, TRBD1 (5 bases). The germline CDR1 and CDR2 sequences are MRHNA and SNTAGT. The CDR3 loop spans 14 amino acids. The V gene lost 6 bases and the J gene lost 3 bases, with 14 bases spanning the gap. This chain's CDR3 is CASRARGTDYGYTF. CDR3 DNA sequence: TGTGCCAGCAGGGCGAGAGGGACTGACTATGGCTACACCTTC.

This chain's CDR3 is CASSRGTGHNGYTF. In nucleotides, the CDR3 is TGTGCCAGCAGCCGAGGGACAGGGCATAACGGCTACACCTTC. This chain links TRBV6-2 or TRBV6-3 with TRBJ1-2, with 9 bases identical to TRBD1. The CDR3 is made up of 14 amino acids. V dropped 6 bases and J dropped 8; count of bases not matched to a gene: 10. Per the germline V gene, CDR1 is MNHEY and CDR2 is SVGEGT.

The chain links TRBV6-2 or TRBV6-3 to TRBJ1-2; 8 nucleotides align to TRBD1. Germline CDR1 MNHEY, CDR2 SVGEGT. The CDR3 totals 15 residues. The ends lost 5 bases at V and 2 bases at J; junction bases unmatched: 7. CDR3: CASSPQWTGNYGYTF. The CDR3 DNA is TGTGCCAGCAGTCCCCAATGGACAGGGAACTATGGCTACACCTTC.

The chain has TRBV19 and TRBJ2-2, with TRBD1 as a possible D gene (6 bases). This CDR3 contains 16 residues. The V end lost 5 bases, the J end lost 1 base, and 14 bases lay between the germline ends. CDR1 is LNHDA and CDR2 is SQIVND in the germline V gene (reference sequence). CDR3 sequence (DNA): TGTGCCAGTAGTTCGAACAGGGTCTGGAACACCGGGGAGCTGTTTTTT. Translating gives CASSSNRVWNTGELFF.

The rearrangement joins TRBV5-4 to TRBJ1-2, with unresolved D. The CDR3 has 16 residues. With 0 bases removed from V and 4 bases from J, the gap between germline ends came to 16 bases. Germline V gene lookup returns CDR1 SGHNT and CDR2 YYREEE (reference sequence). CDR3 loop: CASSLVFGSGSYGYTF. The CDR3 DNA is TGTGCCAGCAGCTTGGTATTTGGGTCGGGATCCTATGGCTACACCTTC. The whole variable domain, filled in from reference TRBV5-4 and TRBJ1-2, reads ETGVTQSPTHLIKTRGQQVTLRCSSQSGHNTVSWYQQALGQGPQFIFQYYREEENGRGNFPPRFSGLQFPNYSSELNVNALELDDSALYLCASSLVFGSGSYGYTFGSGTRLTVV.

The CDR3 nucleotides are TGCGCCAGCAGCCCTCGAGGGGGCCCACGAGGCGAAAAACTGTTTTTT. The encoded protein is CASSPRGGPRGEKLFF. The J gene is TRBJ1-4, the V gene TRBV5-1; 7 bases align to TRBD1. Losses at the gene ends were 4 bases for V and 8 bases for J; bases not matched to a gene: 14. CDR1 SGHRS and CDR2 YFSETQ come from the germline V gene. The CDR3 loop spans 16 amino acids.

This sequence joins TRBV5-1 and TRBJ1-1, with D maybe TRBD1 (6 bases). This CDR3 spans 14 amino acids. Trimming shortened V by 4 bases and J by 6 bases, and 16 bases separated the two germline ends. CDR1 and CDR2 from the germline V gene are SGHRS and YFSETQ. CDR3: CASSRSRGGSEAFF. CDR3 coding DNA: TGCGCCAGCAGCCGGAGTCGCGGGGGCTCTGAAGCTTTCTTT.

With regard to this clone: The junction departs from germline at one end; a sequencing error may be responsible. The chain employs TRBV5-8 and TRBJ1-2; TRBD1 agrees at 9 bases. This CDR3 is built from 14 residues. Germline CDR1 is SGHTS and CDR2 is YDEGEE. The CDR3: CASSLGPGQGGYTF. The CDR3 DNA follows: TGTGCCAGCAGTTTGGGTCCGGGACAGGGCGGCTACACCTTC.

V and J are TRBV11-3 and TRBJ1-1; D unresolved. Germline V gene sequence: CDR1 SGHNT, CDR2 YENEEA. The CDR3 runs to 13 residues. Trimming left V 2 bases short and J 1 base short, with 5 bases between. CDR3 DNA: TGTGCCAGCAGCTTAAAGGCGAACACTGAAGCTTTCTTT. Translating it yields CASSLKANTEAFF.

V gene TRBV24-1 combines with J gene TRBJ1-5, with 8 bases that match TRBD1. In germline, CDR1 is KGHDR, CDR2 SFDVKD. The CDR3 runs 17 residues. Trimming took 7 bases from V and 6 from J; bases not matched to a gene: 16. The CDR3 DNA reads TGTGCCACCAGCACGGACTTCAGGGGGCGCAGGGTTCAGCCCCAGCATTTT. Translation gives CATSTDFRGRRVQPQHF.

The CDR3 coding sequence is TGTGCCAGCAGCACCGGGACAGGGCAAGGATCCTACGAGCAGTACTTC. Protein product: CASSTGTGQGSYEQYF. This chain connects TRBV5-8 to TRBJ2-7; 9 nucleotides agree with TRBD1. Germline V CDR1 and CDR2: SGHTS, YDEGEE. The CDR3 has 16 residues. The V segment lost 4 bases and the J segment 1 base; nucleotides outside the gene matches: 9.

The chain carries TRBV11-3 and TRBJ2-1, with 12 bases identical to TRBD2. This CDR3 region has 15 residues. Germline V gene sequence: CDR1 SGHNT, CDR2 YENEEA. V shed 5 bases and J 8 bases; nucleotides not matched to a gene: 7. Written as DNA, the CDR3 is TGTGCCAGCAGCCTAGGGACTAGCGGGTTAGATGAGCAGTTCTTC. It translates to CASSLGTSGLDEQFF. Full variable domain (remainder filled in from reference TRBV11-3 and TRBJ2-1): EAGVVQSPRYKIIEKKQPVAFWCNPISGHNTLYWYLQNLGQGPELLIRYENEEAVDDSQLPKDRFSAERLKGVDSTLKIQPAELGDSAVYLCASSLGTSGLDEQFFGPGTRLTVL.

This chain joins TRBV15 and TRBJ1-1, with 9 positions matching TRBD1. V was clipped by 6 bases and J by 5 bases; unmatched bases: 1. The CDR3 is 12 residues long. The V gene's germline CDR1 is LNHNV and CDR2 YYDKDF (reference sequence). Here the CDR3 DNA reads TGTGCCACCAGGACAGGGGGAACTGAAGCTTTCTTT. It translates to CATRTGGTEAFF.

V is TRBV11-2 and J is TRBJ2-7; D ambiguous. V was trimmed by 8 bases and J by 6 bases, leaving 14 bases between them. This CDR3 region has 12 residues. CDR1 is SGHAT, CDR2 FQNNGV, per germline. CDR3 nucleotide sequence: TGTGCCAGCGCATACCTTACGAGCGAGCAGTACTTC. Residues: CASAYLTSEQYF.

The rearrangement uses TRBV6-5 and TRBJ1-1; no clear D. This CDR3 region has 15 residues. Germline loops: CDR1 MNHEY, CDR2 SVGAGI. V was shortened by 2 bases and J by 1 base, with 11 bases between the two germline ends. The CDR3 DNA reads TGTGCCAGCAGTTACCTAACGCGGACGAACACTGAAGCTTTCTTT. The encoded protein is CASSYLTRTNTEAFF.

The chain uses TRBV9 and TRBJ2-7; 11 bases map to TRBD2. There are 15 residues in the CDR3. Germline CDR1 SGDLS, CDR2 YYNGEE. The V gene end was trimmed by 3 bases and the J gene end by 2 bases; junction bases not matched to a gene: 4. Here the CDR3 reads CASSGTSGFTYEQYF. CDR3 coding DNA: TGTGCCAGCAGCGGGACTAGCGGGTTTACCTACGAGCAGTACTTC.

The sample holds one count of this clone. The V gene is TRBV27, the J gene TRBJ1-1; 9 nucleotides line up with TRBD1. V shed 5 bases and J 5 bases; nucleotides not matched to a gene: 9. CDR1 and CDR2 (germline): MNHEY, SMNVEV (reference sequence). The CDR3 runs to 15 residues. CDR3 amino acids: CASSPLQGARTEAFF. The DNA for the CDR3 is TGTGCCAGCAGTCCTCTACAGGGGGCTAGAACTGAAGCTTTCTTT.

V is TRBV4-1 and J is TRBJ2-6; D call uncertain. The CDR3 consists of 16 residues. V lost 4 bases and J 0 bases, leaving 10 bases between the germline ends. In germline, CDR1 is MGHRA, CDR2 YSYEKL. CDR3 loop: CASSPFPYSGANVLTF. The DNA of the CDR3 is TGCGCCAGCAGCCCTTTCCCTTACTCTGGGGCCAACGTCCTGACTTTC.

This clone showed up just once. This sequence joins TRBV19 and TRBJ2-2, with unresolved D. Germline V CDR1 and CDR2: LNHDA, SQIVND (reference sequence). This CDR3 has 14 amino acids. Trimming removed 4 bases from V and 1 base from J, with 7 bases in between. The CDR3 sequence is CASSTELNTGELFF. The CDR3 DNA sequence: TGTGCCAGTAGTACGGAACTGAACACCGGGGAGCTGTTTTTT.

This sequence joins TRBV30 and TRBJ2-7; no clear D gene. Germline loops: CDR1 GTSNPN, CDR2 SVGIG (reference sequence). There are 13 residues in the CDR3. V was shortened by 1 base and J by 7 bases, with 14 bases between the two germline ends. CDR3 in DNA: TGTGCCTGGAGTGCCCTTGGACCTGGAGAGCAGTACTTC. Its translation is CAWSALGPGEQYF.

A word on this clone: The sample contains more than one DNA sequence encoding this CDR3. The chain links TRBV27 to TRBJ2-7; no reliable D call. CDR1 and CDR2 from the germline V gene are MNHEY and SMNVEV (reference sequence). This CDR3 has 12 amino acids. Trimming removed 6 bases at V and 3 bases at J, with 9 bases between. CDR3 sequence: CASRKLGYEQYF. In nucleotides, the CDR3 is TGTGCCAGCAGGAAACTGGGCTACGAGCAGTACTTC.

The table lists this clone with a count of one. CDR3 amino acids: CASSPERGAYSGNTIYF. CDR3 DNA: TGTGCCAGCAGCCCGGAGCGGGGCGCATACTCTGGAAACACCATATATTTT. V is TRBV28 and J is TRBJ1-3, with D possibly being TRBD1 (5 bases). The germline gives CDR1 MDHEN, CDR2 SYDVKM. This CDR3 is built from 17 residues. Deletions cut 6 bases from V and 0 bases from J, with 18 bases between.

The genes are TRBV24-1 and TRBJ2-1, with TRBD2 matching over 14 bases. V trimming: 3 bases; J trimming: 7 bases; junction bases outside the gene matches: 1. This CDR3 has 15 residues. Germline values: CDR1 KGHDR, CDR2 SFDVKD. The CDR3 nucleotides read TGTGCCACCAGTGATCGACTAGCGGGAGGGAATGAGCAGTTCTTC. This codes for CATSDRLAGGNEQFF.

This clone has more than one count but fewer than ten. The genes are TRBV20-1 and TRBJ1-1, with D hard to call. V lost 3 bases to trimming and J lost 0 bases, with 14 bases between them. Germline CDR1 is DFQATT and CDR2 is SNEGSKA (reference sequence). The CDR3 sequence is 15 residues long. In DNA, the CDR3 is TGCAGTGCTAGTATGGCAGGAAAAATGAACACTGAAGCTTTCTTT. Translating it yields CSASMAGKMNTEAFF.